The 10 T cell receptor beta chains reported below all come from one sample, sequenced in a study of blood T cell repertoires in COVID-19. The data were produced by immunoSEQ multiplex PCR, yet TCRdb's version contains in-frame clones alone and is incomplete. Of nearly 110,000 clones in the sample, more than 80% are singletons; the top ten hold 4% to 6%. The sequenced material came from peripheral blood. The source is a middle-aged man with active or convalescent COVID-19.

Here the CDR3 DNA reads TGTGCCAGCAGTTCCTTCCTAGCGCCCACCTACGAGCAGTACTTC. Translating it yields CASSSFLAPTYEQYF. The rearrangement uses TRBV6-2 or TRBV6-3 and TRBJ2-7; tentatively, D is TRBD2 (6 bases). V was pared by 4 bases and J by 2 bases, with 15 bases between. CDR3 size: 15 residues. Germline values: CDR1 MNHEY, CDR2 SVGEGT.

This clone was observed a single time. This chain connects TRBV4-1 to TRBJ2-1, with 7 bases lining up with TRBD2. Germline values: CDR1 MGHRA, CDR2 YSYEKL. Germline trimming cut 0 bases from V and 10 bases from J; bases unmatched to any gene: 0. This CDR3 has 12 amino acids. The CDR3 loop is CASSQELAEQFF. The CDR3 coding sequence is TGCGCCAGCAGCCAAGAACTAGCGGAGCAGTTCTTC.

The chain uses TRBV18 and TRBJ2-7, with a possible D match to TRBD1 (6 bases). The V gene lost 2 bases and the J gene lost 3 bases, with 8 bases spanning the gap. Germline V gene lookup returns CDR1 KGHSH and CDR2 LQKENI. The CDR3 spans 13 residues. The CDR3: CASSPGQYYEQYF. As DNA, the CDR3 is TGTGCCAGCTCACCAGGACAGTACTACGAGCAGTACTTC.

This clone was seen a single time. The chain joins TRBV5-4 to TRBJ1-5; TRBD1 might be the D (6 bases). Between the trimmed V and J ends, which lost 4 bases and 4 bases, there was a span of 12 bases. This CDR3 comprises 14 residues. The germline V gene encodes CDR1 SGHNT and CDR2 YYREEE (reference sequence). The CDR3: CASSNTGSNQPQHF. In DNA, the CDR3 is TGTGCCAGCAGCAATACAGGGTCGAATCAGCCCCAGCATTTT.

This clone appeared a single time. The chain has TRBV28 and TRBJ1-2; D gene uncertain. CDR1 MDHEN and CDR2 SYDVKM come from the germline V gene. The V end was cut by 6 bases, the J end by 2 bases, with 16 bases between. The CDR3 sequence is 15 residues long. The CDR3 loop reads CASSSPGEANYGYTF. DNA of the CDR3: TGTGCCAGCAGCTCCCCTGGGGAGGCAAACTATGGCTACACCTTC.

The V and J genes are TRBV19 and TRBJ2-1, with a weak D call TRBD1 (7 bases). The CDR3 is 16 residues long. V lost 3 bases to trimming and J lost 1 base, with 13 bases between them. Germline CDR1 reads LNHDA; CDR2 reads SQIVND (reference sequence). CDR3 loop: CASSIGGGGSYNEQFF. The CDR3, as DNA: TGTGCCAGTAGTATCGGAGGGGGCGGGTCCTACAATGAGCAGTTCTTC.

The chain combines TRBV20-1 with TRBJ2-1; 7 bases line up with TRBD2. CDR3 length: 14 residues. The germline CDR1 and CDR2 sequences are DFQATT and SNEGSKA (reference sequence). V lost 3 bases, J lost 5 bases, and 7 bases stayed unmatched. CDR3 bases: TGCAGTGCTAGTGGGGGGGAAGTAAACAATGAGCAGTTCTTC. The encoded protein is CSASGGEVNNEQFF.

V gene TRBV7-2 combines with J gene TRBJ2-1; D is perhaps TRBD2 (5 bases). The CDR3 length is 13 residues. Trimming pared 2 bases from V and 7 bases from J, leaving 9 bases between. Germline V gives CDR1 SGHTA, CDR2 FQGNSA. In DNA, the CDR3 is TGTGCCAGCAGCTTACAGCGGTTGAATGAGCAGTTCTTC. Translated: CASSLQRLNEQFF. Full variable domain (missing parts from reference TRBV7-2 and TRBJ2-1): GAGVSQSPSNKVTEKGKDVELRCDPISGHTALYWYRQSLGQGLEFLIYFQGNSAPDKSGLPSDRFSAERTGGSVSTLTIQRTQQEDSAVYLCASSLQRLNEQFFGPGTRLTVL.

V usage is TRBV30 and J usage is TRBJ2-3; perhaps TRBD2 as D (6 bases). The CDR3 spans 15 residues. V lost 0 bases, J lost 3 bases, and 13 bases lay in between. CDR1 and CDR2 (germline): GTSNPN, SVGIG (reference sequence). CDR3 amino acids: CAWSVGSGLTDTQYF. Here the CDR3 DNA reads TGTGCCTGGAGTGTCGGTAGCGGACTAACAGATACGCAGTATTTT.

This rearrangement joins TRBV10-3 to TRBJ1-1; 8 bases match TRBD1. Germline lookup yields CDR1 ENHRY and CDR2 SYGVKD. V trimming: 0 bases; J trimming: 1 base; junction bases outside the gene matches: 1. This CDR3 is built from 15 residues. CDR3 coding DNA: TGTGCCATCAGTGAGTCCGGACAGGGGAACACTGAAGCTTTCTTT. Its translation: CAISESGQGNTEAFF.